Described below is a single T cell receptor beta chain sequence and its context. Its target is unknown. This sample was taken from a study of T cells and Merkel cell carcinoma outcomes. Findings of the study overall: Reportedly, T-cell repertoire with density predicts Merkel cell carcinoma outcomes.

Generated by immunoSEQ multiplex PCR, the TCRdb table keeps only in-frame clones and is missing some. The repertoire includes about 180 clones, about nine tenths of them detected once, and over 9% sits in the top ten. Germline CDR1 MNHEY, CDR2 SMNVEV (reference sequence). The CDR3 runs to 19 residues. V shed 5 bases, J shed 2 bases, and the junction held 18 bases outside the gene matches. The sequenced material came from tumor tissue from Merkel cell carcinoma. This receptor was taken from a human donor with Merkel cell carcinoma. The chain carries TRBV27 and TRBJ2-7; 10 bases align to TRBD2. CDR3 in DNA: TGTGCCAGCAGTAACCTTGAATCAATAGCGGGGGGTCCCCCCTACGAGCAGTACTTC. Amino acid sequence: CASSNLESIAGGPPYEQYF.